The T cell receptor (beta chain) described here comes from a study of blood T cell repertoires in COVID-19. Study background: Researchers got acute and convalescent COVID-19 samples from the United States, Italy and Spain. From T cells, B-cell-depleted T cells, or PBMCs came the material, which was cDNA or gDNA.

As processed by the authors: Researchers report that nucleated cell counts were estimated from reference gene primer amplification. Libraries were prepared by immunoSEQ multiplex PCR; TCRdb keeps only in-frame clonotypes and omits some of them. The V and J calls and clone size were taken over from that table, and D and trimming were inferred from the DNA. Of roughly 78,000 clones in the sample, nearly 90% are singletons; the top ten hold roughly 30%. There are 14 residues in the CDR3. V lost 6 bases and J lost 3; bases outside the gene matches: 5. The V gene's germline CDR1 is MNHEY and CDR2 SVGAGI. Sequencing was carried out using peripheral blood. The TCR sequence derives from a man aged 45-65 years with acute or convalescent COVID-19. This rearrangement joins TRBV6-5 to TRBJ1-5, with 7 bases lining up with TRBD1. CDR3 sequence: CASRAGQHNQPQHF. The CDR3 DNA reads as TGTGCCAGCAGGGCGGGACAGCACAATCAGCCCCAGCATTTT.